The 28 T cell receptor beta chains in this list originate from one sample, sequenced in a study of T-cell reconstitution after alpha-beta-depleted transplantation in children. This sample's TCRbeta library carried unique molecular identifier barcodes. TCRdb processed the PCR reads anew with MiXCR; each CDR3 protein has one entry. The profile shows around 200,000 distinct CDR3 sequences, around 6.8% of them singletons. Specimen: PBMCs from the stem cell graft donor, collected from the stem cell graft. The receptors were sampled from a human donor who donated a stem cell graft to a child with Wiskott-Aldrich syndrome.

This clonotype was seen at least ten times. A read error may account for a junction end that differs from germline. The chain employs TRBV5-1 and TRBJ1-1; the D is unclear. The CDR3 length is 13 residues. Germline lookup yields CDR1 SGHRS and CDR2 YFSETQ. CDR3 DNA: TGTGCCAGCAGCTTAGCAGGGAACACTGAAGCTTTCTTT. Translated: CASSLAGNTEAFF.

This clonotype showed up just a few times. The rearrangement joins TRBV6-2 or TRBV6-3 to TRBJ2-3, with D possibly matching TRBD2 (5 bases). Germline values: CDR1 MNHEY, CDR2 SVGEGT. The CDR3 consists of 11 residues. Trimming cost V 7 bases and J 7 bases, with 9 bases left between them. CDR3 in amino acids: CASKRSYTQYF. The CDR3 bases are TGTGCCAGCAAGCGGTCTTATACGCAGTATTTT.

This clonotype was detected ten times or more. The chain has TRBV5-5 and TRBJ2-7, with 7 nucleotides matching TRBD2. The length of the CDR3 is 15 residues. Germline V gene lookup returns CDR1 SGHKS and CDR2 YYEKEE (reference sequence). Trimming removed 3 bases from V and 6 bases from J; junction bases left unmatched: 12. For the CDR3, the DNA is TGTGCCAGCAGCTCAGCGGGATGGTCCTCGGGCGAGCAGTACTTC. It specifies CASSSAGWSSGEQYF.

This clonotype was picked up many times. The V call is TRBV3-1, the J call TRBJ1-2, with D uncertain. With 6 bases removed from V and 5 bases from J, the gap between germline ends came to 19 bases. The CDR3 is made up of 15 amino acids. From germline, CDR1 is LGHDT and CDR2 YNNKEL (reference sequence). The CDR3 protein is CASRPTLSGKYGYTF. DNA of the CDR3: TGTGCCAGCAGGCCAACACTCTCAGGAAAGTATGGCTACACCTTC.

This clonotype was detected ten times or more. The chain has TRBV12-3 or TRBV12-4 and TRBJ2-2; 7 nucleotides line up with TRBD1. Trimming at V came to 5 bases and at J to 0 bases, leaving 12 bases not matched to a gene. The CDR3 is made up of 18 amino acids. The CDR3 DNA follows: TGTGCCAGCAGTCGATACAGGGGCCGAAATGCGAACACCGGGGAGCTGTTTTTT. This codes for CASSRYRGRNANTGELFF.

This clonotype was counted ten times or more. The chain couples TRBV25-1 to TRBJ2-5, with TRBD2 identical over 13 bases. The V and J ends lost 3 bases and 2 bases, in that order; junction bases with no gene match: 15. CDR1 MGHDK and CDR2 SYGVNS come from the germline V gene. The CDR3 has 20 amino acids. For the CDR3, the DNA is TGTGCCAGCAGTGACTTTGAAGGGACTAGCGGGGTCTGGCCTCAAGAGACCCAGTACTTC. This gives the protein CASSDFEGTSGVWPQETQYF.

In this sample, this clonotype turned up many times. The chain is built from TRBV12-3 or TRBV12-4 and TRBJ2-7, with D possibly being TRBD1 (5 bases). V was clipped by 1 base and J by 3 bases, with 10 bases between them. This CDR3 contains 14 residues. The CDR3 nucleotides read TGTGCCAGCAGTTTAGGGGCAGGGATCTACGAGCAGTACTTC. It specifies CASSLGAGIYEQYF.

This clonotype was observed at least ten times. CDR3 sequence: CASSQDTANTGELFF. DNA for the CDR3: TGCGCCAGCAGCCAAGATACAGCGAACACCGGGGAGCTGTTTTTT. The chain uses TRBV4-1 and TRBJ2-2; D unresolved. Germline-derived CDR1 and CDR2 are MGHRA and YSYEKL. Trimming stripped 0 bases from V and 0 bases from J, with 5 bases between. The CDR3 has 15 amino acids.

This clonotype was counted ten times or more. The chain combines TRBV6-5 with TRBJ2-7, with unresolved D. The germline gives CDR1 MNHEY, CDR2 SVGAGI. V was trimmed by 3 bases and J by 3 bases, leaving 6 bases between them. The CDR3 runs 12 residues. The CDR3 DNA follows: TGTGCCAGCAGTTATAACCTCTACGAGCAGTACTTC. It specifies CASSYNLYEQYF.

This chain uses TRBV11-2 with TRBJ2-7, with D unclear. The germline CDR1 and CDR2 sequences are SGHAT and FQNNGV. The V and J ends lost 2 bases and 6 bases respectively, with 17 bases between them. The CDR3 runs to 15 residues. This CDR3 reads CASSLQHLPMGEQYF. In DNA form, the CDR3 reads TGTGCCAGCAGCTTACAACACCTTCCTATGGGCGAGCAGTACTTC.

This clonotype was picked up many times. The chain carries TRBV29-1 and TRBJ2-2, with a weak D call TRBD1 (5 bases). The CDR3 length is 12 residues. Trimming stripped 5 bases from V and 7 bases from J, with 11 bases between. Germline V gene sequence: CDR1 SQVTM, CDR2 ANQGSEA. The CDR3 nucleotides are TGCAGCGTTAATGGGGCCCACGGGGAGCTGTTTTTT. Translated, it gives CSVNGAHGELFF.

This clonotype was seen at least ten times. The chain links TRBV7-2 to TRBJ1-1; D uncertain. From germline, CDR1 is SGHTA and CDR2 FQGNSA. V shed 2 bases and J shed 0 bases, with 4 bases lying between them. The CDR3 contains 13 residues. The CDR3 nucleotides read TGTGCCAGCAGCTTACATCTGAACACTGAAGCTTTCTTT. Its protein is CASSLHLNTEAFF.

The V call is TRBV2, the J call TRBJ2-2; 9 bases map to TRBD2. Per the germline V gene, CDR1 is SNHLY and CDR2 is FYNNEI. There are 16 residues in the CDR3. J gave up 2 bases and V 7 bases, and 8 bases lay outside the gene matches. The CDR3 loop reads CASKGVAGVNTGELFF. CDR3 coding DNA: TGTGCCAGCAAAGGAGTAGCGGGGGTAAACACCGGGGAGCTGTTTTTT.

This clonotype was recorded many times. V gene TRBV6-2 or TRBV6-3 combines with J gene TRBJ2-1; D is possibly TRBD2 (5 bases). V gave up 6 bases and J gave up 8 bases, with 14 bases separating them. This CDR3 has 13 amino acids. The V gene's germline CDR1 is MNHEY and CDR2 SVGEGT. As DNA, the CDR3 is TGTGCCAGCAGCCTCCAGGCGGGTCATGAGCAGTTCTTC. Encoded protein: CASSLQAGHEQFF.

This clonotype showed up many times. At one end the junction does not follow the germline gene, possibly because of a read error. The chain joins TRBV12-3 or TRBV12-4 to TRBJ1-1, with D uncertain. This CDR3 spans 10 amino acids. CDR3 sequence reads: CASSSYTEVF. The CDR3 coding sequence is TGTGCCAGCAGTTCATACACAGAGGTATTT.

This clonotype was seen at least ten times. The chain carries TRBV7-2 and TRBJ1-1; D is ambiguous. Looked up from germline, CDR1 is SGHTA and CDR2 is FQGNSA. Trimming took off 3 bases at V and 4 bases at J, with 12 bases between the two ends. The CDR3 runs to 14 residues. Here the CDR3 reads CASSFRRSGTEAFF. In nucleotides, the CDR3 is TGTGCCAGCAGCTTTCGACGCTCCGGCACTGAAGCTTTCTTT.

This clonotype was seen repeatedly, ten times or more. The chain carries TRBV6-5 and TRBJ2-3; TRBD2 matches 8 bases. J lost 6 bases, V lost 0 bases, and 11 bases had no gene match. Germline V gene lookup returns CDR1 MNHEY and CDR2 SVGAGI. The CDR3 extends over 17 amino acids. CDR3 in amino acids: CASSYSTGAGDQDTQYF. CDR3 sequence (DNA): TGTGCCAGCAGTTACTCGACTGGAGCGGGAGATCAGGATACGCAGTATTTT.

This clonotype was observed many times. The chain combines TRBV29-1 with TRBJ2-2; no firm D call. Germline CDR1 reads SQVTM; CDR2 reads ANQGSEA. CDR3 length equals 16 residues. Trimming removed 0 bases at V and 0 bases at J, with 11 bases between. CDR3 protein: CSVEDRKTANTGELFF. Here the CDR3 DNA reads TGCAGCGTTGAAGATCGGAAAACAGCGAACACCGGGGAGCTGTTTTTT.

This clonotype was picked up many times. The V and J genes are TRBV6-1 and TRBJ2-2, with TRBD1 as a possible D gene (6 bases). This CDR3 is 16 amino acids long. V was cut by 6 bases and J by 6 bases, with 20 bases left in between. CDR1 and CDR2 (germline): MNHNS, SASEGT. CDR3 nucleotides: TGTGCCAGCAGAGCTGAGTACAGGGTCAGACCCGGGGAGCTGTTTTTT. Amino acid sequence: CASRAEYRVRPGELFF.

This clonotype was seen repeatedly, ten times or more. The V and J genes are TRBV20-1 and TRBJ2-7; D not resolved. CDR1 DFQATT and CDR2 SNEGSKA come from the germline V gene (reference sequence). Trimming cost V 7 bases and J 0 bases, with 16 bases left between them. The CDR3 length is 14 residues. The CDR3: CSVPHPSPSYEQYF. The CDR3 region has the DNA TGCAGTGTCCCCCACCCCAGCCCCTCCTACGAGCAGTACTTC.

The chain uses TRBV6-4 and TRBJ2-3; D tentatively fits TRBD1 or TRBD2 (5 bases each). The germline gives CDR1 MRHNA, CDR2 SNTAGT. The CDR3 runs 15 residues. V was pared by 6 bases and J by 8 bases, with 21 bases between. CDR3 protein: CASSEVIRGAGTQYF. The CDR3 region has the DNA TGTGCCAGCAGCGAAGTGATCCGAGGGGCCGGTACGCAGTATTTT.

The gene calls are TRBV7-8 and TRBJ2-1; D not certain. The CDR3 length is 17 residues. V was pared by 5 bases and J by 9 bases, with 26 bases between. The germline V gene encodes CDR1 SGHVS and CDR2 FQNEAQ. CDR3 residues: CASSPEEALSRITEQFF. Written as DNA, the CDR3 is TGTGCCAGCAGCCCAGAAGAGGCGCTCAGTCGGATTACTGAGCAGTTCTTC. The full variable domain, its missing parts supplied by reference TRBV7-8 and TRBJ2-1, is GAGVSQSPRYKVAKRGQDVALRCDPISGHVSLFWYQQALGQGPEFLTYFQNEAQLDKSGLPSDRFFAERPEGSVSTLKIQRTQQEDSAVYLCASSPEEALSRITEQFFGPGTRLTVL.

The chain has TRBV5-1 and TRBJ2-7; D unclear. Looked up from germline, CDR1 is SGHRS and CDR2 is YFSETQ. V lost 5 bases to trimming and J lost 7 bases, with 16 bases between them. This CDR3 spans 13 amino acids. The CDR3 DNA reads as TGCGCCAGCAGACCAAGGAAAAGTGATGAGCAGTACTTC. This translates into CASRPRKSDEQYF.

Many counts were recorded for this clonotype. The CDR3 loop reads CASSLRSGRAYNEQFF. CDR3 nucleotide sequence: TGTGCCAGCAGCTTAAGGAGCGGGAGAGCCTACAATGAGCAGTTCTTC. The rearrangement joins TRBV13 to TRBJ2-1; 8 bases match TRBD2. This CDR3 comprises 16 residues. CDR1 is PRHDT, CDR2 FYEKMQ, per germline (reference sequence). After removal of 2 bases from V and 2 bases from J, the junction contained 5 bases not matched to a gene. Full variable domain (remainder filled in from reference TRBV13 and TRBJ2-1): AAGVIQSPRHLIKEKRETATLKCYPIPRHDTVYWYQQGPGQDPQFLISFYEKMQSDKGSIPDRFSAQQFSDYHSELNMSSLELGDSALYFCASSLRSGRAYNEQFFGPGTRLTVL.

This clonotype was observed at least ten times. The V gene is TRBV7-2, the J gene TRBJ2-5; no firm D call. The germline gives CDR1 SGHTA, CDR2 FQGNSA. Trimming stripped 1 base from V and 5 bases from J, with 11 bases between. This CDR3 spans 14 amino acids. CDR3 sequence (DNA): TGTGCCAGCAGCTTAGGCGATGGCTCGGAGACCCAGTACTTC. Translating gives CASSLGDGSETQYF.

This chain joins TRBV25-1 and TRBJ2-5, with 9 bases identical to TRBD2. J gave up 4 bases and V 3 bases, and 3 bases lay outside the gene matches. Germline lookup yields CDR1 MGHDK and CDR2 SYGVNS. The CDR3 is 14 amino acids. CDR3 nucleotide sequence: TGTGCCAGCAGTGATGTGCGGGGGGGAGAGACCCAGTACTTC. Translating gives CASSDVRGGETQYF.

This clonotype was observed many times. This chain joins TRBV7-2 and TRBJ2-2, with D uncertain. The CDR3 extends over 13 amino acids. CDR1 SGHTA and CDR2 FQGNSA come from the germline V gene. Trimming stripped 0 bases from V and 8 bases from J, with 7 bases between. Here the CDR3 DNA reads TGTGCCAGCAGCTTAGCCGGCGGAGGGGAGCTGTTTTTT. This sequence encodes CASSLAGGGELFF. The entire variable domain, with the rest obtained from reference TRBV7-2 and TRBJ2-2, is as follows: GAGVSQSPSNKVTEKGKDVELRCDPISGHTALYWYRQSLGQGLEFLIYFQGNSAPDKSGLPSDRFSAERTGGSVSTLTIQRTQQEDSAVYLCASSLAGGGELFFGEGSRLTVL.

The chain uses TRBV30 and TRBJ1-2, with no clear D. This CDR3 region has 13 residues. V shed 2 bases and J shed 4 bases, with 11 bases lying between them. Germline values: CDR1 GTSNPN, CDR2 SVGIG (reference sequence). The CDR3 bases are TGTGCCTGGAGTCCCTCGCTTCGCTATGGCTACACCTTC. Its translation is CAWSPSLRYGYTF.